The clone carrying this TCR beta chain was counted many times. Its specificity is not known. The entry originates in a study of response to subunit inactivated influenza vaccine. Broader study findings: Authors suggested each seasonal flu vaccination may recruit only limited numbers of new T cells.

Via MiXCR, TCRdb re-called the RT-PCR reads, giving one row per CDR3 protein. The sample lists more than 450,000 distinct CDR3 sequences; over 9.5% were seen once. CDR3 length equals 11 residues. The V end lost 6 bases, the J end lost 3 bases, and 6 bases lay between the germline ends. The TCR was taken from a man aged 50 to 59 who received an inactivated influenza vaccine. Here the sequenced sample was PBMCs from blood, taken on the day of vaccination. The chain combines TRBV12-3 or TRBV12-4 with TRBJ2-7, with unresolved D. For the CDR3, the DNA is TGTGCCAGCAGCCCTAACTACGAGCAGTACTTC. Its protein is CASSPNYEQYF.